This TCR beta chain was identified in a study of blood T cell repertoires in COVID-19. Study-wide context: COVID-19 samples, acute and convalescent, were from the United States, Italy and Spain. T cells, B-cell-depleted T cells, or PBMCs provided the cDNA or gDNA that served as material.

Sequencing used immunoSEQ multiplex PCR; TCRdb keeps in-frame clones, though not all of them. This table has around 250,000 clones, approximately 85% appearing once. The CDR3 runs 13 residues. V was clipped by 0 bases and J by 5 bases, with 9 bases between them. Germline V CDR1 and CDR2: SGHDT, YYEEEE. Enrollees, roughly 18 to 90 years old, lived in 24 US areas. Before being deemed recovered, Cohort 3 donors had two negative PCRs, clearance, or symptom resolution. The chain joins TRBV5-6 to TRBJ2-7; D unclear. Sequences were obtained from PBMCs or T cells enriched from blood (not recorded which). The receptor was isolated from a woman aged 45-60 years who had recovered from COVID-19. CDR3 in DNA: TGTGCCAGCAGCTTGGACCTACGGGACGAGCAGTACTTC. This encodes CASSLDLRDEQYF.